Presented here are 26 T cell receptor beta chains from one specimen sequenced in a study of Graves' ophthalmopathy and Graves' hyperthyroidism. Researchers took RNA transcripts and amplified TCR beta CDR3 regions from them. HTBI primers primed a first-round RT-PCR, and a second-round multiplex PCR followed. TCRdb re-analysed the multiplex PCR reads in MiXCR, keeping a single row per CDR3 protein. The sample lists about 1.1 million distinct CDR3 sequences; roughly 35% were seen once. Sequencing was done on a sample of peripheral blood or thyroid tissue (not recorded which). The receptors here all came from an adult man with Graves' hyperthyroidism.

This clonotype occurred a few times. CDR3 region: CASGFPGQGASGYTF. The DNA of the CDR3 is TGTGCCAGCGGGTTTCCGGGACAGGGGGCTTCTGGCTACACCTTC. The chain uses TRBV7-2 and TRBJ1-2, with 12 bases matching TRBD1. The ends lost 8 bases at V and 7 bases at J; junction bases unmatched: 11. The CDR3 covers 15 residues. The V gene's germline CDR1 is SGHTA and CDR2 FQGNSA.

With regard to this clonotype: A junction boundary mismatches the germline segment, possibly from a read error. The chain joins TRBV29-1 to TRBJ2-6, with D possibly being TRBD2 (6 bases). The CDR3 length is 12 residues. The germline gives CDR1 SQVTM, CDR2 ANQGSEA. CDR3 protein: CSVDEGGGTEAF. DNA for the CDR3: TGCAGCGTTGACGAGGGAGGAGGCACTGAAGCTTTC.

Notes on this clonotype: A read error is possible here, since a much larger clone lies one base away. This CDR3 is missing its conserved last phenylalanine or tryptophan, likely due to a read error. The limits of the CDR3 on the DNA are not certain, so only TCRdb's listed CDR3 is given. CDR3 in amino acids: CSARVQPNTPIL. This rearrangement joins TRBV20-1 to TRBJ1-6. CDR1 is DFQATT and CDR2 is SNEGSKA in the germline V gene (reference sequence). The CDR3 comprises 12 residues, both ends counted.

This clonotype was seen ten or more times. The chain employs TRBV9 and TRBJ2-7; TRBD1 matches at 10 bases. The CDR3 sequence is 15 residues long. The ends lost 0 bases at V and 2 bases at J; junction bases unmatched: 2. The germline gives CDR1 SGDLS, CDR2 YYNGEE. CDR3 in DNA: TGTGCCAGCAGCGTAGAGGGACAGGGGACCTACGAGCAGTACTTC. It specifies CASSVEGQGTYEQYF.

The chain joins TRBV7-2 to TRBJ2-7; D is ambiguous. This CDR3 has 15 residues. CDR1 is SGHTA and CDR2 is FQGNSA in the germline V gene. With 5 bases removed from V and 6 bases from J, the gap between germline ends came to 20 bases. CDR3 in amino acids: CASSLRHSPRGEQYF. The CDR3 region has the DNA TGTGCCAGCAGCCTACGACACAGTCCTCGAGGCGAGCAGTACTTC.

This clonotype was seen at least ten times. The J gene is TRBJ1-1, the V gene TRBV7-9; the D is unclear. CDR3 size: 11 residues. Between the trimmed V and J ends, which lost 3 bases and 11 bases, there was a span of 10 bases. Germline CDR1 SEHNR, CDR2 FQNEAQ (reference sequence). CDR3 region: CASSFGQWAFF. The CDR3 DNA sequence: TGTGCCAGCAGCTTCGGTCAGTGGGCTTTCTTT.

This clonotype was observed once. The CDR3 loop reads CASSAPGTSGGYEQYF. Here the CDR3 DNA reads TGTGCCAGCAGCGCTCCCGGGACTAGCGGGGGCTACGAGCAGTACTTC. The chain joins TRBV7-9 to TRBJ2-7; TRBD2 aligns across 14 bases. J was trimmed by 3 bases and V by 5 bases; bases with no gene match: 6. The CDR3 is made up of 16 amino acids. Looked up from germline, CDR1 is SEHNR and CDR2 is FQNEAQ (reference sequence).

The chain combines TRBV11-2 with TRBJ2-5; 7 bases are shared with TRBD1. After removal of 6 bases from V and 0 bases from J, the junction contained 7 bases not matched to a gene. Per germline, CDR1 SGHAT and CDR2 FQNNGV. The CDR3 is 15 amino acids. CDR3 nucleotide sequence: TGTGCCAGCAGAGAGGGCAGGGGGTACCAAGAGACCCAGTACTTC. This sequence encodes CASREGRGYQETQYF.

This clonotype was counted at least ten times. J is TRBJ2-5 and V is TRBV5-1, with D unresolved. The germline CDR1 and CDR2 sequences are SGHRS and YFSETQ. V lost 2 bases and J lost 4, with 12 bases in between. The CDR3 covers 14 residues. CDR3 loop: CASSFRLVGETQYF. CDR3 nucleotide sequence: TGCGCCAGCAGCTTTCGCCTCGTTGGAGAGACCCAGTACTTC.

This clonotype was seen ten or more times. V is TRBV7-2 and J is TRBJ1-6, with 8 bases aligning to TRBD1. The trim removed 10 bases at V and 7 bases at J, leaving 6 bases unmatched. The CDR3 consists of 13 residues. Germline V CDR1 and CDR2: SGHTA, FQGNSA. The CDR3 bases are TGTGCCACTGCGACAGGGGCGAATTCACCCCTCCACTTT. Protein sequence: CATATGANSPLHF.

This clonotype has a handful of counts. The chain joins TRBV7-2 to TRBJ2-7, with 7 bases aligning to TRBD1. Germline CDR1 SGHTA, CDR2 FQGNSA. V was pared by 8 bases and J by 4 bases, with 11 bases of the junction left unmatched. The CDR3 length is 14 residues. The CDR3 coding sequence is TGTGCCAGCGGCCTATCTGGGACAGCGTACGAGCAGTACTTC. It encodes CASGLSGTAYEQYF. The whole variable domain, filled in from reference TRBV7-2 and TRBJ2-7, reads GAGVSQSPSNKVTEKGKDVELRCDPISGHTALYWYRQSLGQGLEFLIYFQGNSAPDKSGLPSDRFSAERTGGSVSTLTIQRTQQEDSAVYLCASGLSGTAYEQYFGPGTRLTVT.

Notes on this clonotype: A much larger clonotype is one base distant, so this may be a read error. This rearrangement joins TRBV10-3 to TRBJ2-2; 11 bases line up with TRBD2. CDR3 length equals 18 residues. CDR1 is ENHRY, CDR2 SYGVKD, per germline. J gave up 1 base and V 10 bases, and 14 bases lay outside the gene matches. CDR3 nucleotide sequence: TGTGCCACCAGCGACGGGACTAGCGGCATTAAGAACACCGGGGAGCTGTTTTTT. It specifies CATSDGTSGIKNTGELFF.

This clonotype was found many times. V gene TRBV6-5 combines with J gene TRBJ1-2, with a weak D call TRBD1 (6 bases). This CDR3 contains 15 residues. Germline V lookup: CDR1 MNHEY, CDR2 SVGAGI. Trimming took 6 bases from V and 0 from J, leaving 14 bases between them. CDR3 amino acids: CASSRGTPTNYGYTF. CDR3 DNA sequence: TGTGCCAGCAGCCGAGGGACACCTACTAACTATGGCTACACCTTC.

This clonotype has a handful of counts. The chain recombines TRBV11-3 with TRBJ2-5; either TRBD1 or TRBD2 may fit D (5 bases each). Trimming removed 2 bases from V and 5 bases from J, with 18 bases in between. The germline CDR1 and CDR2 sequences are SGHNT and YENEEA. The CDR3 is 16 amino acids. The DNA for the CDR3 is TGTGCCAGCAGCTTAAGATCGGGGCAGGGTAGGGAGACCCAGTACTTC. This sequence encodes CASSLRSGQGRETQYF.

This clonotype was seen at least ten times. This chain links TRBV11-3 with TRBJ2-5, with 7 bases aligning to TRBD1. After removal of 5 bases from V and 4 bases from J, the junction contained 10 bases not matched to a gene. Germline V gene lookup returns CDR1 SGHNT and CDR2 YENEEA. The CDR3 covers 15 residues. CDR3 residues: CASSVGTGVGETQYF. The CDR3 region has the DNA TGTGCCAGCAGCGTAGGAACAGGGGTAGGAGAGACCCAGTACTTC.

The chain carries TRBV10-2 and TRBJ2-7; 7 bases are a match to TRBD2. The ends lost 4 bases at V and 3 bases at J; junction bases unmatched: 12. Germline-derived CDR1 and CDR2 are WSHSY and SAAADI. CDR3 size: 16 residues. The CDR3, as DNA: TGCGCCAGCAGTGCCGGGCTAGCGGAATCCTTCTACGAGCAGTACTTC. Its protein is CASSAGLAESFYEQYF.

This clonotype was counted many times. This sequence joins TRBV7-2 and TRBJ2-7; a weak D match, TRBD2 (5 bases). This CDR3 spans 15 amino acids. The V end lost 1 base, the J end lost 2 bases, and 12 bases lay between the germline ends. CDR1 and CDR2 (germline): SGHTA, FQGNSA. CDR3 region: CASSLVWAGTYEQYF. DNA for the CDR3: TGTGCCAGCAGCTTAGTCTGGGCGGGCACCTACGAGCAGTACTTC.

The rearrangement links TRBV2 to TRBJ2-7, with D possibly matching TRBD1 (6 bases). Trimming cost V 8 bases and J 6 bases, with 23 bases left between them. Germline CDR1 reads SNHLY; CDR2 reads FYNNEI. The CDR3 sequence is 15 residues long. CDR3 in amino acids: CASGQRTNRASEQYF. For the CDR3, the DNA is TGTGCCAGCGGACAGCGGACAAACCGAGCTAGCGAGCAGTACTTC.

This clonotype has a single count. This rearrangement joins TRBV29-1 to TRBJ2-3; 8 bases line up with TRBD1. The germline gives CDR1 SQVTM, CDR2 ANQGSEA. The junction had 12 bases not matched to a gene; V was cut back by 7 bases and J by 9 bases. This CDR3 region has 13 residues. The CDR3 DNA follows: TGCAGCGACGGACAGGGATCATTGGGAACGCAGTATTTT. This codes for CSDGQGSLGTQYF.

This chain links TRBV29-1 with TRBJ2-7; 10 nucleotides agree with TRBD1. The CDR3 totals 14 residues. CDR1 is SQVTM, CDR2 ANQGSEA, per germline. V lost 8 bases, J lost 5 bases, and 12 bases stayed unmatched. The CDR3 loop reads CSSEGGTGVDEQYF. CDR3 in DNA: TGCAGCAGTGAAGGAGGGACAGGGGTGGACGAGCAGTACTTC.

Notes on this clonotype: A read error may be the cause here, since a much bigger clone is one base away. The chain joins TRBV10-3 to TRBJ2-7; D assignment may be TRBD1 or TRBD2 (5 bases each). The germline gives CDR1 ENHRY, CDR2 SYGVKD. The CDR3 is 14 residues long. Trimming stripped 6 bases from V and 3 bases from J, with 15 bases between. This CDR3 is CAIRDGAEFYEQYF. CDR3 sequence (DNA): TGTGCCATCAGGGACGGGGCGGAGTTCTACGAGCAGTACTTC.

As for this clonotype: Its ends do not fully match the called genes, so a read error is possible. V and J are TRBV5-5 and TRBJ1-3; the D is unclear. This CDR3 is 15 amino acids long. The germline gives CDR1 SGHKS, CDR2 YYEKEE (reference sequence). For the CDR3, the DNA is TGTGCCAGCAGCTTGGAGGGCAACTCTGGAGACACCATATATTTT. Translating gives CASSLEGNSGDTIYF.

The chain couples TRBV10-3 to TRBJ2-6; the D gene is possibly TRBD1 (6 bases). The CDR3 has 19 residues. With 5 bases removed from V and 2 bases from J, the gap between germline ends came to 22 bases. The germline CDR1 and CDR2 sequences are ENHRY and SYGVKD. The CDR3 sequence is CAISYGRGRLVTGANVLTF. The DNA for the CDR3 is TGTGCCATCAGTTATGGCAGGGGAAGGTTGGTGACTGGGGCCAACGTCCTGACTTTC.

This clonotype occurred many times. This chain connects TRBV7-2 to TRBJ2-5, with 10 bases fitting TRBD2. The germline gives CDR1 SGHTA, CDR2 FQGNSA. The CDR3 spans 15 residues. V trimming: 3 bases; J trimming: 4 bases; junction bases outside the gene matches: 5. CDR3 DNA: TGTGCCAGCAGCTTTAGCGGGAGGCCAGGAGAGACCCAGTACTTC. Translating gives CASSFSGRPGETQYF. The entire variable domain, with the rest obtained from reference TRBV7-2 and TRBJ2-5, is as follows: GAGVSQSPSNKVTEKGKDVELRCDPISGHTALYWYRQSLGQGLEFLIYFQGNSAPDKSGLPSDRFSAERTGGSVSTLTIQRTQQEDSAVYLCASSFSGRPGETQYFGPGTRLLVL.

The CDR3 region has the DNA TGTGCCAGCAGCAAGACAGTGAATGAGACCCAGTACTTC. This codes for CASSKTVNETQYF. V gene TRBV7-2 combines with J gene TRBJ2-5, with D possibly TRBD1 on 5 matching bases. This CDR3 is 13 amino acids long. CDR1 and CDR2 from the germline V gene are SGHTA and FQGNSA. The ends were cut back, 5 bases at V and 5 bases at J, with 12 bases in the middle.

The chain combines TRBV6-2 or TRBV6-3 with TRBJ2-2; maybe TRBD1 (6 bases). V lost 8 bases, J lost 1 base, and 14 bases lay in between. In germline, CDR1 is MNHEY, CDR2 SVGEGT. The CDR3 has 15 amino acids. This chain's CDR3 is CASQEGGLNTGELFF. As DNA, the CDR3 is TGTGCCAGCCAAGAAGGGGGATTGAACACCGGGGAGCTGTTTTTT.